The 25 T cell receptor beta chains listed next were all sequenced from one sample in a study of CD8 T cells in Susac syndrome. The RNA input was about 0.5 to 1 ug, and it was reverse transcribed with random hexamers. TCRdb reprocessed the immunoSEQ multiplex PCR reads via MiXCR and lists one record per CDR3 protein. This table has approximately 210,000 distinct CDR3 sequences, about 96% appearing once. The sequencing input was CD4+ T cells from PBMCs. All receptors come from a human donor with multiple sclerosis.

The chain links TRBV6-2 or TRBV6-3 to TRBJ1-5, with D maybe TRBD1 (5 bases). This CDR3 region has 16 residues. Germline lookup yields CDR1 MNHEY and CDR2 SVGEGT. V was cut by 2 bases and J by 4 bases, with 15 bases left in between. The DNA of the CDR3 is TGTGCCAGCAGTTACATTAGGCCAGGGCCAAATCAGCCCCAGCATTTT. Translated: CASSYIRPGPNQPQHF.

J is TRBJ2-2 and V is TRBV29-1; TRBD1 agrees at 9 bases. The CDR3 consists of 14 residues. CDR1 is SQVTM, CDR2 ANQGSEA, per germline. The V gene end was trimmed by 5 bases and the J gene end by 6 bases; junction bases not matched to a gene: 7. The CDR3: CSVRRDRASGELFF. DNA for the CDR3: TGCAGCGTTCGAAGGGACAGGGCGTCCGGGGAGCTGTTTTTT.

This rearrangement joins TRBV3-1 to TRBJ1-5, with D possibly being TRBD1 (5 bases). The V and J ends lost 0 bases and 6 bases respectively, with 9 bases between them. This CDR3 is 14 amino acids long. The germline CDR1 and CDR2 sequences are LGHDT and YNNKEL (reference sequence). The CDR3, as DNA: TGTGCCAGCAGCCAAGACAGGGTCGGTCAGCCCCAGCATTTT. It specifies CASSQDRVGQPQHF.

The CDR3 protein is CASSYPSGGLYTYEQYF. CDR3 sequence (DNA): TGTGCCAGCAGCTACCCTTCGGGGGGTTTGTACACCTACGAGCAGTACTTC. V usage is TRBV28 and J usage is TRBJ2-7, with 7 bases aligning to TRBD2. The V gene end was trimmed by 6 bases and the J gene end by 2 bases; junction bases not matched to a gene: 16. In germline, CDR1 is MDHEN, CDR2 SYDVKM. The CDR3 is made up of 17 amino acids.

The chain uses TRBV3-1 and TRBJ2-5, with D possibly being TRBD2 (5 bases). The germline CDR1 and CDR2 sequences are LGHDT and YNNKEL (reference sequence). The CDR3 spans 14 residues. Trimming left V 4 bases short and J 5 bases short, with 14 bases between. The CDR3 is CASSLSGLGETQYF. Written as DNA, the CDR3 is TGTGCCAGCAGCCTAAGCGGACTCGGGGAGACCCAGTACTTC.

This clonotype was seen once. The V and J genes are TRBV27 and TRBJ2-3; D gene unclear. Germline-derived CDR1 and CDR2 are MNHEY and SMNVEV (reference sequence). Trimming stripped 6 bases from V and 2 bases from J, with 12 bases between. CDR3 length: 14 residues. In DNA, the CDR3 is TGTGCCAGCAGCCCCCGACCAAACACAGATACGCAGTATTTT. Translated: CASSPRPNTDTQYF.

The J gene is TRBJ2-7, the V gene TRBV10-3; D remains ambiguous. CDR3 size: 13 residues. Deletions cut 2 bases from V and 1 base from J, with 6 bases between. Germline CDR1 ENHRY, CDR2 SYGVKD. The CDR3 reads CAISEGFSYEQYF. The CDR3 coding sequence is TGTGCCATCAGTGAGGGCTTTTCCTACGAGCAGTACTTC.

The rearrangement links TRBV5-1 to TRBJ1-6; D is unclear. V lost 10 bases, J lost 8 bases, and 13 bases lay in between. The germline V gene encodes CDR1 SGHRS and CDR2 YFSETQ. The CDR3 loop spans 12 amino acids. CDR3 region: CASHEPDSPLHF. CDR3 DNA sequence: TGCGCCTCCCACGAGCCGGATTCACCCCTCCACTTT.

The chain is built from TRBV27 and TRBJ2-5; D might be TRBD1 or TRBD2, each matching 5 bases. The V gene lost 8 bases and the J gene lost 7 bases, with 20 bases spanning the gap. The CDR3 runs to 14 residues. CDR1 is MNHEY and CDR2 is SMNVEV in the germline V gene (reference sequence). The CDR3 reads CASSDSPERGTQYF. The CDR3 DNA is TGTGCCAGCTCCGACAGCCCTGAGAGGGGGACCCAGTACTTC.

The V call is TRBV27, the J call TRBJ2-7; 7 nucleotides align to TRBD2. The CDR3 loop spans 15 amino acids. Trimming cost V 6 bases and J 5 bases; bases outside gene matches: 13. The germline V gene encodes CDR1 MNHEY and CDR2 SMNVEV (reference sequence). Written as DNA, the CDR3 is TGTGCCAGCAGACCGCTCGTGGGGGAGGGCCACGAGCAGTACTTC. Translation gives CASRPLVGEGHEQYF.

The chain carries TRBV12-3 or TRBV12-4 and TRBJ2-5; no clear D gene. V was clipped by 3 bases and J by 8 bases, with 13 bases between them. This CDR3 has 13 residues. The CDR3 DNA is TGTGCCAGCAGTTTCTCCCGCTCGGGTACCCAGTACTTC. Its protein is CASSFSRSGTQYF.

The chain combines TRBV5-6 with TRBJ2-7, with 8 nucleotides matching TRBD1. CDR1 is SGHDT, CDR2 YYEEEE, per germline. The CDR3 runs 14 residues. V gave up 3 bases and J gave up 5 bases; unmatched junction bases: 7. In DNA form, the CDR3 reads TGTGCCAGCAGCTGGATGGACAGGGTAAACGAGCAGTACTTC. Its protein product is CASSWMDRVNEQYF.

This chain connects TRBV7-3 to TRBJ2-1; 10 bases line up with TRBD1. The CDR3 has 15 amino acids. Germline-derived CDR1 and CDR2 are SGHTA and FQGTGA. V trimming: 5 bases; J trimming: 10 bases; junction bases outside the gene matches: 11. The CDR3 loop reads CASSRRDRGTEEQFF. CDR3 coding DNA: TGTGCCAGCAGCCGTAGGGACAGGGGAACGGAGGAGCAGTTCTTC.

The chain recombines TRBV2 with TRBJ1-2, with 7 bases aligning to TRBD1. This CDR3 region has 14 residues. V lost 4 bases, J lost 3 bases, and 5 bases stayed unmatched. Germline V lookup: CDR1 SNHLY, CDR2 FYNNEI. This chain's CDR3 is CASSGRQGDYGYTF. Written as DNA, the CDR3 is TGTGCCAGCAGTGGACGACAGGGCGACTATGGCTACACCTTC.

The chain has TRBV20-1 and TRBJ2-3; TRBD2 aligns across 12 bases. CDR3 length equals 16 residues. Trimming took 3 bases from V and 4 from J; bases not matched to a gene: 8. Germline V gene lookup returns CDR1 DFQATT and CDR2 SNEGSKA (reference sequence). The CDR3 reads CSASTSGRISPDTQYF. For the CDR3, the DNA is TGCAGTGCTAGCACTAGCGGGAGGATCTCGCCAGATACGCAGTATTTT.

The rearrangement joins TRBV5-1 to TRBJ2-6; the D is unclear. Germline V gene data show CDR1 as SGHRS and CDR2 as YFSETQ. V shed 3 bases and J shed 1 base, with 11 bases lying between them. This CDR3 contains 16 residues. This CDR3 is CASSSPGPSGANVLTF. The CDR3 nucleotides are TGCGCCAGCAGCTCCCCCGGGCCGTCTGGGGCCAACGTCCTGACTTTC.

The V call is TRBV20-1, the J call TRBJ2-3; 10 nucleotides line up with TRBD2. Unmatched junction bases numbered 4, after V lost 1 base and J lost 3 bases. The CDR3 length is 15 residues. The germline gives CDR1 DFQATT, CDR2 SNEGSKA (reference sequence). The CDR3 here is CSARVPSGSTDTQYF. The DNA for the CDR3 is TGCAGTGCTAGAGTCCCTAGCGGGAGTACAGATACGCAGTATTTT.

The chain joins TRBV6-5 to TRBJ2-5; D gene ambiguous. The CDR3 covers 13 residues. The V end was cut by 0 bases, the J end by 6 bases, with 8 bases between. In germline, CDR1 is MNHEY, CDR2 SVGAGI. The CDR3 here is CASSYSIIQTQYF. CDR3 DNA: TGTGCCAGCAGTTACTCGATCATACAGACCCAGTACTTC.

The chain combines TRBV27 with TRBJ1-1, with 8 positions matching TRBD1. Germline values: CDR1 MNHEY, CDR2 SMNVEV (reference sequence). The length of the CDR3 is 15 residues. Trimming removed 5 bases from V and 1 base from J; junction bases left unmatched: 6. CDR3 residues: CASSRRDRRNTEAFF. In DNA form, the CDR3 reads TGTGCCAGCAGTCGGAGGGACAGGCGGAACACTGAAGCTTTCTTT.

The chain is built from TRBV7-2 and TRBJ1-5; D gene ambiguous. The CDR3 extends over 13 amino acids. Deletions cut 1 base from V and 7 bases from J, with 8 bases between. The germline CDR1 and CDR2 sequences are SGHTA and FQGNSA. Here the CDR3 DNA reads TGTGCCAGCAGCTTAGTCCGGTCCCAGCCCCAGCATTTT. It yields the protein CASSLVRSQPQHF. The complete variable domain, with remaining parts taken from reference TRBV7-2 and TRBJ1-5, reads GAGVSQSPSNKVTEKGKDVELRCDPISGHTALYWYRQSLGQGLEFLIYFQGNSAPDKSGLPSDRFSAERTGGSVSTLTIQRTQQEDSAVYLCASSLVRSQPQHFGDGTRLSIL.

The gene calls are TRBV27 and TRBJ2-7; D unclear. Germline CDR1 and CDR2: MNHEY and SMNVEV (reference sequence). Trimming removed 7 bases from V and 5 bases from J, with 24 bases in between. There are 16 residues in the CDR3. The DNA for the CDR3 is TGTGCCAGCACCTACATCGGCGTCAGTGGGAAAGACGAGCAGTACTTC. It translates to CASTYIGVSGKDEQYF.

V usage is TRBV27 and J usage is TRBJ2-7; D is uncertain. V was cut by 5 bases and J by 7 bases, with 15 bases left in between. This CDR3 is built from 13 residues. Germline V gene sequence: CDR1 MNHEY, CDR2 SMNVEV (reference sequence). CDR3 residues: CASSPRRSQEQYF. DNA of the CDR3: TGTGCCAGCAGTCCTCGCAGGAGCCAGGAGCAGTACTTC.

The rearrangement joins TRBV5-1 to TRBJ2-3, with D perhaps TRBD1 (6 bases). V lost 1 base to trimming and J lost 5 bases, with 14 bases between them. This CDR3 spans 15 amino acids. CDR1 is SGHRS and CDR2 is YFSETQ in the germline V gene. CDR3: CASSLRSLGGDTQYF. The CDR3, as DNA: TGCGCCAGCAGCTTGAGGAGTTTAGGGGGAGATACGCAGTATTTT. Looking up the rest from reference TRBV5-1 and TRBJ2-3 gives the full variable domain: KAGVTQTPRYLIKTRGQQVTLSCSPISGHRSVSWYQQTPGQGLQFLFEYFSETQRNKGNFPGRFSGRQFSNSRSEMNVSTLELGDSALYLCASSLRSLGGDTQYFGPGTRLTVL.

This rearrangement joins TRBV4-2 to TRBJ1-5; D is unresolved. With 1 base removed from V and 4 bases from J, the gap between germline ends came to 5 bases. Germline CDR1 and CDR2: LGHNA and YNFKEQ. There are 13 residues in the CDR3. CDR3 sequence: CASSQVKNQPQHF. In DNA form, the CDR3 reads TGTGCCAGCAGCCAAGTTAAAAATCAGCCCCAGCATTTT.

The gene calls are TRBV7-2 and TRBJ1-1; D is perhaps TRBD1 (5 bases). CDR1 SGHTA and CDR2 FQGNSA come from the germline V gene. Trimming took off 5 bases at V and 6 bases at J, with 13 bases between the two ends. CDR3 length equals 13 residues. The CDR3: CASSTRVPAEAFF. CDR3 DNA: TGTGCCAGCAGCACCAGGGTACCGGCTGAAGCTTTCTTT. The entire variable domain, with the rest obtained from reference TRBV7-2 and TRBJ1-1, is as follows: GAGVSQSPSNKVTEKGKDVELRCDPISGHTALYWYRQSLGQGLEFLIYFQGNSAPDKSGLPSDRFSAERTGGSVSTLTIQRTQQEDSAVYLCASSTRVPAEAFFGQGTRLTVV.